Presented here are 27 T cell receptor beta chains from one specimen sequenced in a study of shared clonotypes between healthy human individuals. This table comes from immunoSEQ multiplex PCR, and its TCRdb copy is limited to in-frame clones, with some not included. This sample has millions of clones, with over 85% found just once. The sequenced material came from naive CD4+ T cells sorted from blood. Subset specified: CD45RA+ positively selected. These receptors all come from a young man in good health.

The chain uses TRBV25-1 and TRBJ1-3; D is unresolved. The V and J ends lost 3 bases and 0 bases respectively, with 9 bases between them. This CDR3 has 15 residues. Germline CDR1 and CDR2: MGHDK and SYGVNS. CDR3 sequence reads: CASSDPETSGNTIYF. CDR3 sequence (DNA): TGTGCCAGCAGTGACCCAGAGACCTCTGGAAACACCATATATTTT.

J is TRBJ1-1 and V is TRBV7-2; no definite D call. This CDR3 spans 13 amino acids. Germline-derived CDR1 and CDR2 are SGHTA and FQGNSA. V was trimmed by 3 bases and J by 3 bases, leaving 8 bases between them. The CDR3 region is CASSFERDTEAFF. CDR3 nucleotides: TGTGCCAGCAGCTTTGAAAGGGACACTGAAGCTTTCTTT.

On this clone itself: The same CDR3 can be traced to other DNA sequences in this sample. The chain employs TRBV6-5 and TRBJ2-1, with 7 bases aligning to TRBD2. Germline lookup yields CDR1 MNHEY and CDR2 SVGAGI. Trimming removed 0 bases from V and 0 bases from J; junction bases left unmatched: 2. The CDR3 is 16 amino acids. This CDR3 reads CASSYSRGGSYNEQFF. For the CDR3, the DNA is TGTGCCAGCAGTTACTCGCGCGGGGGCTCCTACAATGAGCAGTTCTTC.

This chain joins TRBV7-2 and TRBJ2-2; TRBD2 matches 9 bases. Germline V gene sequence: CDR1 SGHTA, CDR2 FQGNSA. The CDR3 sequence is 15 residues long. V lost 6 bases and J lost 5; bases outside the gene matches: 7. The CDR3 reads CASRSGSGGTGELFF. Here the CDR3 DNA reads TGTGCCAGCAGGTCGGGTAGCGGGGGAACCGGGGAGCTGTTTTTT.

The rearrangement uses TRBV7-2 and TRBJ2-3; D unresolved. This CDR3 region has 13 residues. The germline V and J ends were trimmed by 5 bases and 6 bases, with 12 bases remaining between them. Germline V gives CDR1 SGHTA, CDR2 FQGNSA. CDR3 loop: CASSLIDRDTQYF. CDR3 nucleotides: TGTGCCAGCAGCCTTATCGATCGGGATACGCAGTATTTT.

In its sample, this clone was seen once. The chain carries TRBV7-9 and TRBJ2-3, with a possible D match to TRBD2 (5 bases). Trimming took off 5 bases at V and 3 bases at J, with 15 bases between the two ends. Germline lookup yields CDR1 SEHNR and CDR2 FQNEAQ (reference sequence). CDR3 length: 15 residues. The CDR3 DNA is TGTGCCAGCAGCACGGTCGGCGGGTCGACAGATACGCAGTATTTT. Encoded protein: CASSTVGGSTDTQYF. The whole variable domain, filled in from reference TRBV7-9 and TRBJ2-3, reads DTGVSQNPRHKITKRGQNVTFRCDPISEHNRLYWYRQTLGQGPEFLTYFQNEAQLEKSRLLSDRFSAERPKGSFSTLEIQRTEQGDSAMYLCASSTVGGSTDTQYFGPGTRLTVL.

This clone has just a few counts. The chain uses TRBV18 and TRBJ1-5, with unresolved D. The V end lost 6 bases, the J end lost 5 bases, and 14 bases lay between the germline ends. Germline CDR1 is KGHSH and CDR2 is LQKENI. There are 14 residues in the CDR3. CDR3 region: CASSAQHIDQPQHF. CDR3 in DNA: TGTGCCAGCTCCGCTCAACACATCGATCAGCCCCAGCATTTT.

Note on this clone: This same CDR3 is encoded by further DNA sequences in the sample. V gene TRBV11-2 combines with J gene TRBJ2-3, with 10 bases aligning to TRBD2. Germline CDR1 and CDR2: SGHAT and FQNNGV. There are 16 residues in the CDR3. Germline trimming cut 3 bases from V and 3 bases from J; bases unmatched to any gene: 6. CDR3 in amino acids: CASSFLAGAGTDTQYF. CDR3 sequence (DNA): TGTGCCAGCAGCTTTCTAGCGGGAGCGGGAACAGATACGCAGTATTTT.

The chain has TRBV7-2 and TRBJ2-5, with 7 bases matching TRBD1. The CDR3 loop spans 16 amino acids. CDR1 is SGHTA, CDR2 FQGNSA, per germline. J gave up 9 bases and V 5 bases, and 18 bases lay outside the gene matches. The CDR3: CASSPRPGQLSWAQYF. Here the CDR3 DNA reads TGTGCCAGCAGCCCGAGACCGGGACAGCTCTCGTGGGCCCAGTACTTC.

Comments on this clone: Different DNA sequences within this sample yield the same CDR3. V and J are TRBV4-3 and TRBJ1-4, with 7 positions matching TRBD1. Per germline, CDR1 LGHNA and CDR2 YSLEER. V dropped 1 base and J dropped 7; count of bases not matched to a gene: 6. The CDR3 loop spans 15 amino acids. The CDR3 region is CASSQGDRDAEKLFF. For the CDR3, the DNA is TGCGCCAGCAGCCAAGGCGACAGGGATGCTGAAAAACTGTTTTTT.

The CDR3 bases are TGTGCCAGCAGCTTCGGAGGGAACTCCTACGAGCAGTACTTC. Its translation is CASSFGGNSYEQYF. This chain connects TRBV11-3 to TRBJ2-7; D perhaps matches TRBD2 (6 bases). This CDR3 is built from 14 residues. Germline-derived CDR1 and CDR2 are SGHNT and YENEEA. V lost 3 bases to trimming and J lost 0 bases, with 9 bases between them.

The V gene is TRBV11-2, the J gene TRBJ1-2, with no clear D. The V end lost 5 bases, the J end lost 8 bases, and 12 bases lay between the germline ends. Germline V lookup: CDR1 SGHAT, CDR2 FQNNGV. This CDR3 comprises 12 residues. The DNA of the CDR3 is TGTGCCAGCAGCCCTCATTTGGGGGGCTACACCTTC. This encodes CASSPHLGGYTF.

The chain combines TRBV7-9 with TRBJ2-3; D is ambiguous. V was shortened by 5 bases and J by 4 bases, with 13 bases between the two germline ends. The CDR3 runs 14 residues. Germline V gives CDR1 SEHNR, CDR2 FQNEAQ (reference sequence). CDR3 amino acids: CASSATYSSDTQYF. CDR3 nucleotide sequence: TGTGCCAGCAGCGCCACTTACTCCTCAGATACGCAGTATTTT.

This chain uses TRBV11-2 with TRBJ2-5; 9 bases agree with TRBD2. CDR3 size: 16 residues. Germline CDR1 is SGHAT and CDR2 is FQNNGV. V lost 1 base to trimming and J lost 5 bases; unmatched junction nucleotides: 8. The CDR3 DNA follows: TGTGCCAGCAGCTTAGGGCAGCGGGGGGTGAGGGAGACCCAGTACTTC. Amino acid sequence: CASSLGQRGVRETQYF.

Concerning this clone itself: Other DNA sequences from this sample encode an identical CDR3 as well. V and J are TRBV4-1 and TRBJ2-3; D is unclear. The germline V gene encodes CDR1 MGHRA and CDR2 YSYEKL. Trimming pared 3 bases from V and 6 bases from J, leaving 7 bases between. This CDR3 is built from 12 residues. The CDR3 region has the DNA TGCGCCAGCAGCCACCCCCTGGATACGCAGTATTTT. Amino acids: CASSHPLDTQYF.

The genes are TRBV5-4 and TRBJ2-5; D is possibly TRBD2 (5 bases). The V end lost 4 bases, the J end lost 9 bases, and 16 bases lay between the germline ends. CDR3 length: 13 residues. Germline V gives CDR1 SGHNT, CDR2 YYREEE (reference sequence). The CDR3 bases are TGTGCCAGCAGCGGGGAGACCCCGGAGGCCCAGTACTTC. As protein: CASSGETPEAQYF.

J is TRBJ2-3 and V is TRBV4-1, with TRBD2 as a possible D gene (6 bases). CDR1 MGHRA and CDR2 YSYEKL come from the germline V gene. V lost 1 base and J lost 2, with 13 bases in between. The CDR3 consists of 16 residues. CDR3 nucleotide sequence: TGCGCCAGCAGCCAAGGAACGGGGGTGCACACAGATACGCAGTATTTT. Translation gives CASSQGTGVHTDTQYF.

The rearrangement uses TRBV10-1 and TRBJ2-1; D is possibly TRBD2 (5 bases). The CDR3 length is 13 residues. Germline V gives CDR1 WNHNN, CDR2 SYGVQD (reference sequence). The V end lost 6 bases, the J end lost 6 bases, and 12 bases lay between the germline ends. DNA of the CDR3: TGCGCCAGCAGCGGCTCCGCGGGCAATGAGCAGTTCTTC. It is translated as CASSGSAGNEQFF.

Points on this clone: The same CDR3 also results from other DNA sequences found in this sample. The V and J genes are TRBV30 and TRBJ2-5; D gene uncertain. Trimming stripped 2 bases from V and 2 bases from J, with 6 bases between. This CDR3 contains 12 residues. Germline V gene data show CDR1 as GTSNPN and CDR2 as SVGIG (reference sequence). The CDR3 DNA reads TGTGCCTGGAGTCTTGTACAAGAGACCCAGTACTTC. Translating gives CAWSLVQETQYF. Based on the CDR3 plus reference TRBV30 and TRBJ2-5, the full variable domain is SQTIHQWPATLVQPVGSPLSLECTVEGTSNPNLYWYRQAAGRGLQLLFYSVGIGQISSEVPQNLSASRPQDRQFILSSKKLLLSDSGFYLCAWSLVQETQYFGPGTRLLVL.

The CDR3 DNA reads TGTGCCAGCAGTTTTGGGCCCCAGCATTTT. It specifies CASSFGPQHF. The gene calls are TRBV28 and TRBJ1-5, with D uncertain. The CDR3 runs to 10 residues. Trimming left V 3 bases short and J 9 bases short, with 3 bases between. Germline CDR1 and CDR2: MDHEN and SYDVKM.

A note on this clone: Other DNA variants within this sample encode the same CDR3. The CDR3 bases are TGTGCCAGCAGTTACTCTGGGGGAGGAGGGCAGCCCCAGCATTTT. This codes for CASSYSGGGGQPQHF. The chain joins TRBV6-5 to TRBJ1-5, with D maybe TRBD1 (5 bases). The CDR3 covers 15 residues. The V gene's germline CDR1 is MNHEY and CDR2 SVGAGI. The V and J ends lost 0 bases and 7 bases respectively, with 13 bases between them.

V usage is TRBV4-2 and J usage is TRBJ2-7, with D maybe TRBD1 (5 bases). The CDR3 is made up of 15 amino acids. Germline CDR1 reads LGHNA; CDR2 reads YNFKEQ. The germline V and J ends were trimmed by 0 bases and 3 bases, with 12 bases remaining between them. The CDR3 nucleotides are TGTGCCAGCAGCCAAGATATTGACAGAAACTACGAGCAGTACTTC. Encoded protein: CASSQDIDRNYEQYF.

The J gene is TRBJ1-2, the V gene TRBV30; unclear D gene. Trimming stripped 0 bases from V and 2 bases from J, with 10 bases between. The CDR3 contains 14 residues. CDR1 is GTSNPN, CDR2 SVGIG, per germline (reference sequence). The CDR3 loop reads CAWSVRGTNYGYTF. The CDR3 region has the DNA TGTGCCTGGAGTGTACGGGGAACAAACTATGGCTACACCTTC.

DNA of the CDR3: TGTGCCAGCATCAGCCGGGACGGTGACTATGGCTACACCTTC. This translates into CASISRDGDYGYTF. The chain has TRBV28 and TRBJ1-2; D is possibly TRBD1 (5 bases). In germline, CDR1 is MDHEN, CDR2 SYDVKM. CDR3 length: 14 amino acids. With 7 bases removed from V and 3 bases from J, the gap between germline ends came to 15 bases.

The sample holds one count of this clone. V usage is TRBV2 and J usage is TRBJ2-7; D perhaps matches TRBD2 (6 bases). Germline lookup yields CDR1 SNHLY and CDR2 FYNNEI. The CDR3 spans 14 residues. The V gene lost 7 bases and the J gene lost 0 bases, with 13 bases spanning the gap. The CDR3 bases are TGTGCCAGCAATCTAGGAGGGAGCTCCTACGAGCAGTACTTC. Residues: CASNLGGSSYEQYF.

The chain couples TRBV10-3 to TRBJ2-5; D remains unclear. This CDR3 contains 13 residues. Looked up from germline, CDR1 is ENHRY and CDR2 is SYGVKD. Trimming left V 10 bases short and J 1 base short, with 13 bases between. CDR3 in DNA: TGTGCCACCAACAGTGGGATCCAAGAGACCCAGTACTTC. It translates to CATNSGIQETQYF.

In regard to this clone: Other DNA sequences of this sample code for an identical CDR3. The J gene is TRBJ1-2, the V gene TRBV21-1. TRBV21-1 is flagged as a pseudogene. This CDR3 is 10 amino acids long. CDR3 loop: CASSRRGYTF. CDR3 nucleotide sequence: TGTGCCAGCAGCCGGCGGGGCTACACCTTC.